Here is one TCR beta chain with its context. The antigen it binds to is not known. Base-call qualities are not available, and no considerably larger clone is one nucleotide away. The source of the sample is a study of cytomegalovirus exposure and HLA in healthy donors (dated by TCRdb to about 2017). Study-level background: In an earlier analysis of several hundred of the donors, 250 to 350 Gb of sequence data and approximately 100 million unique TCR beta sequences from about 190 million T cells were reported. About 310 gigabases of sequencing data and approximately 85 million unique TCR sequences were included in an early release covering 550 to 650 HLA-typed donors. Among the roughly 370 genotyped donors, more than 70% belonged to the genetic ancestry cluster associated with self-reported Caucasian donors. The study aimed to test whether signatures of past pathogen exposure could be identified by cataloging public T cell receptors. The T cell repertoires of 666 subjects were profiled by immunosequencing and related to cytomegalovirus serostatus. Along with the approximately 650-subject first cohort, a separate validation cohort of over a hundred different subjects was used. High-throughput TCR immunosequencing, statistical association of individual TCRs with disease status, and machine learning were combined to predict cytomegalovirus infection status. To study patterns of TCR occurrence, a later analysis re-analyzed previously published TCR beta repertoires from hundreds of donors and added high-resolution HLA genotyping. Rather than drawing on any new phenotypic data, the later analysis identified candidate immune exposures from TCR beta sequences and the way those sequences occurred across donors. An earlier analysis of around 580 of the donors used high-throughput TCR beta sequencing to judge whether each TCR beta V gene segment behaved as functional or pseudogenic. Donor age, sex, ethnicity and CMV serostatus were compiled together with the repertoire data. A later genetic analysis used genome-wide SNP genotypes for about 65% of the 666 donors, treating that subset as a discovery cohort. All discovery cohort repertoires had been generated on a single sequencing platform. HLA typing included class I and class II loci at four-digit resolution. The number of donors typed differed by locus, with about 629-640 for A, B, C, DRB1 and DQB1, about 500 for DQA1, 606 for DPA1, and 450 to 480 for DPB1. A handful of DR-DQ haplotypes were handled as single units for association and clustering because linkage in the cohort was strong. Among 398 genotyped donors of the cohort, an average of approximately 240,000 unique TCR beta nucleotide sequences was sequenced per donor, of which about 19% were non-productive. Findings and caveats that apply to the study as a whole: The cohort was sequenced for TCR beta chains only, and without alpha or paired-chain data the features that could be detected were limited. Linkage disequilibrium might explain the correlated functional status among segregating V segments, but an unknown experimental factor could not be ruled out. The earlier analysis of 587 of the donors excluded approximately 15 rarely observed V segments, including chromosome 9 orphons, because counts were too low. When HLA alleles, especially DR and DQ, strongly co-occurred, TCR associations were difficult to assign to individual alleles. A later analysis found that most CMV-associated TCR beta chains appeared HLA-restricted, with HLA associations seemingly driven largely by CMV exposure. The classifier was reported to diagnose cytomegalovirus status with high specificity and sensitivity in both the original and validation cohorts. Presence/absence analyses assumed roughly uniform sequencing depth across donors, an assumption that may not hold. The study listed 150 to 200 TCR beta chains as associated with cytomegalovirus. Some IMGT-functional V segments, including TRBV6-2 and TRBV6-3, could not be distinguished by the 87-base-pair reads and were therefore excluded. Several of the top co-occurrence clusters appeared to be linked to parvovirus B19, influenza, CMV and Epstein-Barr virus, according to a later analysis. A further reported finding was that TCR beta sequences accurately predicted the HLA-A and HLA-B alleles for most subjects in the first cohort. A cluster of highly shared sequence variants was judged likely to be a technical artifact of the sequencing pipeline. In a later analysis, HLA-associated TCR beta chains were found to be more clonally expanded and to have lower generation probabilities than equally common non-associated chains. In an earlier analysis of more than 500 of the donors, most TCR beta V segments appeared in productive rearrangements about 87% or about 30% of the time, broadly matching IMGT annotations. In a later analysis, the rate of TCR association differed among HLA loci, with DRB1 alleles having the most associated TCRs and HLA-C alleles having the fewest. A few of the identified cytomegalovirus-associated TCR beta chains were confirmed in vitro to be specific for cytomegalovirus antigens. A later analysis associated 16,951 TCR beta sequences with specific HLA alleles at a false discovery rate of 0.05. The only immune exposure information available for the cohort was CMV serostatus. V-gene and J-gene trimming of TCR beta chains was associated with a missense DCLRE1C variant in a later genetic analysis, and the association was replicated in an independent cohort. The authors suggested that the approach could potentially be extended to other disease states and immunological phenotypes. Because some donors lacked HLA typing at each locus, the association tests relied only on the typed subset. Across donors, most TCR sequences were observed very rarely, whereas some public TCRs were present in many individuals. In a later genetic analysis, fewer N-insertions in productive TCRs were reported among donors in an Asian-associated ancestry cluster than the approximately 710-donor mean.

The cohort comprised several hundred healthy bone marrow donors. At the time of sampling, every cohort member was nominally healthy, though immune exposures that went unrecorded were likely present. The donor tested CMV seropositive, placing the donor among the 289 seropositive members of the cohort. A peripheral blood sample was provided by each donor, and peripheral blood mononuclear cells were used for TCR beta sequencing. The Qiagen DNeasy Blood Extraction Kit was used to extract genomic DNA from the blood cell samples. Receptor amplification or capture employed the immunoSEQ multiplex PCR assay. The multiplex PCR relied on a mix of 60 forward primers for TCR Vbeta segments and 13 reverse primers for TCR Jbeta segments. The CDR3 region of rearranged TCR beta genes was amplified from genomic DNA with a multiplex PCR assay. Amplified TCR beta libraries were sequenced as 87-base-pair reads on the Illumina HiSeq System. Concerning the study's data processing: A later analysis counted some 74 million unique TCR beta chains across the 550 to 700 repertoires, and some 11 million of these chains were shared by at least two donors. To remove PCR and sequencing errors, raw reads were error-corrected and collapsed into unique sequences using a nearest-neighbor algorithm that merged closely related sequences. CDR3 sequences were aligned to IMGT reference sequences to assign V, D and J gene segments. Each retained sequence needed at least a six-nucleotide match to both a V gene segment and a J gene segment. Rearrangements were called productive when the CDR3 lacked stop codons and stayed in frame with V and J; all others were non-productive. Following IMGT convention, CDR3 was defined as the stretch from the second conserved V-encoded cysteine up to the conserved J-encoded phenylalanine. The earlier analysis of fewer than 700 of the donors excluded sequences that lacked an unambiguous match to a single V gene segment. In an earlier analysis of several hundred of the donors, V segments were called functional above 56.7% productive rearrangements and were called segregating when the between-donor standard deviation exceeded 5%. A statistical classification framework was built for diagnosing cytomegalovirus status from the catalog of TCR beta chain sequences. V and J gene assignment, in a later analysis, came from comparing TCR nucleotide sequences with IMGT/GENE-DB human TR gene sequences. In a later analysis, CDR3 sequences and most-parsimonious VDJ recombination scenarios were assigned using the TCRdist pipeline. A later analysis defined each TCR beta chain by its CDR3 amino acid sequence plus V-gene family, and excluded reads lacking a unique V-gene family. In a later analysis, a few hundred highly shared, low-generation-probability nucleotide sequences were removed to address suspected cross-contamination and a sequencing artifact. In a later analysis, a clonal expansion index for each public chain was calculated from normalized within-repertoire ranks of inferred template counts. Generation probabilities in a later analysis came from a VDJ recombination model fitted to out-of-frame rearrangements, and those results were checked against IGoR. In a later analysis, hypergeometric tests were used to score TCR-TCR, TCR-HLA and TCR-CMV co-occurrence, with a repertoire-size bias correction applied to TCR pairs. In a later analysis, false discovery rates were estimated by permuting HLA or CMV assignments 20 times. In a later analysis, co-occurring TCRs were grouped using DBSCAN, with TCRdist sequence similarity added in when clustering inside HLA-allele-positive subsets. For co-occurrence clustering, repertoires with fewer than 30,000 or more than 120,000 public chains were excluded, along with five repertoires with anomalous nucleotide sharing. Sourced from immuneACCESS, this table was stored by TCRdb with only in-frame sequences that have V and J called. A share of the clones is absent; for the studies checked, an unresolved V gene accounts for under half, and the remainder has no known explanation. The V and J calls and clone size come from that table; D and trimming were worked out from the DNA. The sample table holds approximately 150,000 clones, of which roughly 79% were seen once. Clones ranked in the top ten supply over 4.5% of the sample.

CDR1 MGHDK and CDR2 SYGVNS were looked up in the germline V gene. The CDR3 measures 11 amino acids from cysteine to phenylalanine. Kept here is only the CDR3 DNA, which spans 33 bases and is read in frame from base 1. V sheds 6 bases and J sheds 3 bases, leaving 5 bases between their ends. This clonotype originated in a woman between 18 and 29 years old in good health and CMV-seropositive. Recombination connected TRBV25-1 to TRBJ2-5, with an unclear D gene assignment. The material sequenced was PBMCs. The CDR3 protein is CASSLKETQYF. The nucleotide sequence reads TGTGCCAGCAGCCTAAAAGAGACCCAGTACTTC. Where the CDR3 stops, the reference TRBV25-1 and TRBJ2-5 genes take over; the full variable domain is EADIYQTPRYLVIGTGKKITLECSQTMGHDKMYWYQQDPGMELHLIHYSYGVNSTEKGDLSSESTVSRIRTEHFPLTLESARPSHTSQYLCASSLKETQYFGPGTRLLVL.